This T cell receptor beta chain was identified in a study of T-cell reconstitution after alpha-beta-depleted transplantation in children. Unique molecular identifiers were used in preparing the TCRbeta library. TCRdb re-called the PCR reads through MiXCR, storing one row per CDR3 protein. The sample carries 200,000 or so distinct CDR3 sequences, roughly 6% recorded once. This clonotype was seen at least ten times. Antigen specificity is unknown. CDR3 length: 13 amino acids. Trimming removed 0 bases at V and 8 bases at J, with 10 bases between. Germline V CDR1 and CDR2: MNHEY, SMNVEV (reference sequence). Study outcomes and limitations: About two months after transplant, alpha-beta T cells reportedly came from several hundred expanded graft clones.

Sequencing used PBMCs, obtained before TCRalphabeta/CD19-depleted stem cell transplant. V usage is TRBV27 and J usage is TRBJ1-2; D is unresolved. This clonotype originated in a girl under two years old with combined immunodeficiency, due to receive a stem cell transplant. CDR3 sequence reads: CASSLSRAAGYTF. In nucleotides, the CDR3 is TGTGCCAGCAGTTTATCGAGGGCCGCAGGCTACACCTTC.